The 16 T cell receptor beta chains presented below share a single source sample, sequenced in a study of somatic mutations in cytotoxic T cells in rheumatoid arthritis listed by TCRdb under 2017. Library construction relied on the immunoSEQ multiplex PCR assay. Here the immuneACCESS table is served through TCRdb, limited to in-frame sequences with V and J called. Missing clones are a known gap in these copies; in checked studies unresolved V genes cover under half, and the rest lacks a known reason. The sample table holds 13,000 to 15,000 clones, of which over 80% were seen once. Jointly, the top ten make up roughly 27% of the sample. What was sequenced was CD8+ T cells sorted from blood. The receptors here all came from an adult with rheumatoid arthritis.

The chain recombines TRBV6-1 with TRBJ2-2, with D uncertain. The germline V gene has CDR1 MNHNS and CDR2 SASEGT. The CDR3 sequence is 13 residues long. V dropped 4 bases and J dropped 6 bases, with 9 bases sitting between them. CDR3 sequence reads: CASSVPGSGELFF. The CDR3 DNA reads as TGTGCCAGCAGTGTTCCGGGTTCCGGGGAGCTGTTTTTT.

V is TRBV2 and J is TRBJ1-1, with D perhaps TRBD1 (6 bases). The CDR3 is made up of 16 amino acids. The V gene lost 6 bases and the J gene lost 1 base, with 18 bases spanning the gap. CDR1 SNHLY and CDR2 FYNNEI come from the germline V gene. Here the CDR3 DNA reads TGTGCCAGCAGACCACGCTCAATACAGGGGAACACTGAAGCTTTCTTT. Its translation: CASRPRSIQGNTEAFF.

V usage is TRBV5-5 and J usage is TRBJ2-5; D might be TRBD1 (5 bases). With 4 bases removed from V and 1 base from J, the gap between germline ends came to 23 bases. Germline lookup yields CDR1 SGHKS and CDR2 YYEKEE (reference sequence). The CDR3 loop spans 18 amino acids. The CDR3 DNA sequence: TGTGCCAGCAGCCTACTTGAAAGCGATTGGGGCCTCCAAGAGACCCAGTACTTC. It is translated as CASSLLESDWGLQETQYF.

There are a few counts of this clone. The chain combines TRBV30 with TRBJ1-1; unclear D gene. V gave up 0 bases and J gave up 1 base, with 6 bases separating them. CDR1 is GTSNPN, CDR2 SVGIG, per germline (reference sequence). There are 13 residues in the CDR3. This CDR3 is CAWSVRGNTEAFF. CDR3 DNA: TGTGCCTGGAGTGTCCGGGGGAACACTGAAGCTTTCTTT.

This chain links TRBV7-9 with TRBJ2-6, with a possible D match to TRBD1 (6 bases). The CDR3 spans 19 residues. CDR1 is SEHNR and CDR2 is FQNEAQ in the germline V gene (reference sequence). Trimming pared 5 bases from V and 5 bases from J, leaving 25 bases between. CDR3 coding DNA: TGTGCCAGCAGCATGAATGCAGGGGTCAACGGACTCTGGGCCAACGTCCTGACTTTC. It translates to CASSMNAGVNGLWANVLTF.

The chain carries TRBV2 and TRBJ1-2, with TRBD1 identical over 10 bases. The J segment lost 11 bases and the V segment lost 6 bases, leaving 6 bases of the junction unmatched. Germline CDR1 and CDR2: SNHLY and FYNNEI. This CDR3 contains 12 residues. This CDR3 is CASRGTGDWYTF. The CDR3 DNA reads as TGTGCCAGCAGGGGGACAGGGGACTGGTACACCTTC.

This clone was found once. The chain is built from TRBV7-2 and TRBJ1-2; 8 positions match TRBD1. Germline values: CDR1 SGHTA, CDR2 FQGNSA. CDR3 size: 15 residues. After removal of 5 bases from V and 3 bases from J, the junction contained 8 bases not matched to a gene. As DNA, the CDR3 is TGTGCCAGCAGCCCCGCCGGGACAGGATACTATGGCTACACCTTC. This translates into CASSPAGTGYYGYTF.

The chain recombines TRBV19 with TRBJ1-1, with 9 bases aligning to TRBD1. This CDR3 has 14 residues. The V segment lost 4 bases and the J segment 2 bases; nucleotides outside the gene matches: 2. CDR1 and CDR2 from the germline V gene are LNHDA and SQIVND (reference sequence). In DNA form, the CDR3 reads TGTGCCAGTAGTACAACAGGGGGCAACACTGAAGCTTTCTTT. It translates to CASSTTGGNTEAFF.

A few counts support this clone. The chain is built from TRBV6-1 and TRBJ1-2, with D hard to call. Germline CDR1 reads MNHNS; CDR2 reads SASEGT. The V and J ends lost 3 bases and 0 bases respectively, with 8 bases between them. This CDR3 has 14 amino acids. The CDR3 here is CASSDLGANYGYTF. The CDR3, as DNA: TGTGCCAGCAGTGATCTCGGAGCTAACTATGGCTACACCTTC.

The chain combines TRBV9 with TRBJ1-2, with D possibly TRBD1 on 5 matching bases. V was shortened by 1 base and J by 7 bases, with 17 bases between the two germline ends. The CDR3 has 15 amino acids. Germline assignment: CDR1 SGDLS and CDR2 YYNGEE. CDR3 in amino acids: CASSVRAGGLGGYTF. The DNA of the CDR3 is TGTGCCAGCAGCGTAAGGGCGGGGGGGTTGGGTGGCTACACCTTC.

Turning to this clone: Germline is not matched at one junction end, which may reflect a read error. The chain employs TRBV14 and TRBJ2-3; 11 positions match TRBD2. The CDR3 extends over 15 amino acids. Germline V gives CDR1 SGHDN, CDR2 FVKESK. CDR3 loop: CASSRTSGSIDTQYF. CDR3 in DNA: TGTGCCAGCAGCCGCACTAGCGGGAGCATAGATACGCAGTATTTT.

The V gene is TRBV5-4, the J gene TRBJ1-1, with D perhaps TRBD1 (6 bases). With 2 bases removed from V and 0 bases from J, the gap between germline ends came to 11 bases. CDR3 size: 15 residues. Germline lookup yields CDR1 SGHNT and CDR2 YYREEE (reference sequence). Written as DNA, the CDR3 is TGTGCCAGCAGCTTAAGGGGGGGCTTGAACACTGAAGCTTTCTTT. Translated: CASSLRGGLNTEAFF.

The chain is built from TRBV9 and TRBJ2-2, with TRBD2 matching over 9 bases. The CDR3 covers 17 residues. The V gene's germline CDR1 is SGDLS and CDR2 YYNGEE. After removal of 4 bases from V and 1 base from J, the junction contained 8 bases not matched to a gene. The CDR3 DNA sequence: TGTGCCAGCAGCACGCTGACTAGCGGAGTGAACACCGGGGAGCTGTTTTTT. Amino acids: CASSTLTSGVNTGELFF.

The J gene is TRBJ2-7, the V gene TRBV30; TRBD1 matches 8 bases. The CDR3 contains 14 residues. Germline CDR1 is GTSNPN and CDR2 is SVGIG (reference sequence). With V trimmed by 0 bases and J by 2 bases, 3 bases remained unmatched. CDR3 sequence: CAWSVGTGPYEQYF. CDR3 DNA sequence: TGTGCCTGGAGTGTCGGGACAGGACCCTACGAGCAGTACTTC.

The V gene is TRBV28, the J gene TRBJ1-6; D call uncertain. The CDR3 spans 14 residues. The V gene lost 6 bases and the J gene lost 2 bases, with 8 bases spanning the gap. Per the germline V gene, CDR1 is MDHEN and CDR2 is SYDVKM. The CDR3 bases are TGTGCCAGCAGAAGAGGGACCTATAATTCACCCCTCCACTTT. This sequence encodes CASRRGTYNSPLHF.

The CDR3 DNA reads TGTGCCAGCAGCCTCCCTAACTCAAAAGTTGCTTTCTTT. This sequence encodes CASSLPNSKVAFF. This chain connects TRBV7-3 to TRBJ1-1; D not certain. V lost 5 bases and J lost 11, with 18 bases in between. This CDR3 has 13 residues. Germline lookup yields CDR1 SGHTA and CDR2 FQGTGA. Full variable domain (outside the CDR3, taken from reference TRBV7-3 and TRBJ1-1): GAGVSQTPSNKVTEKGKYVELRCDPISGHTALYWYRQSLGQGPEFLIYFQGTGAADDSGLPNDRFFAVRPEGSVSTLKIQRTERGDSAVYLCASSLPNSKVAFFGQGTRLTVV.